Below, 8 T cell receptor beta chains from the same sample are listed, as sequenced in a study of blood T cells in healthy people across ages. A J-beta primer mix and a sample-barcoded 5' primer were used in a second PCR of roughly 6 to 11 cycles. TCRdb independently ran MiXCR on the 5' RACE reads; one entry per CDR3 protein. The table has around 1,800,000 distinct CDR3 sequences, 39% seen once. Sequenced input: blood. All receptors derive from a human donor in good health.

The table lists this clonotype with a few counts. The V and J genes are TRBV7-9 and TRBJ2-7, with 12 bases matching TRBD2. Germline CDR1 is SEHNR and CDR2 is FQNEAQ (reference sequence). V lost 5 bases to trimming and J lost 0 bases; unmatched junction nucleotides: 11. This CDR3 has 18 residues. As DNA, the CDR3 is TGTGCCAGCAGCCCCTTACTAGCGGGGGGCCTCATCTCCTACGAGCAGTACTTC. This encodes CASSPLLAGGLISYEQYF.

On this clonotype: The junction differs from germline at one of its ends, possibly a read error. The chain employs TRBV6-2 or TRBV6-3 and TRBJ2-7; 8 bases are a match to TRBD1. CDR1 and CDR2 from the germline V gene are MNHEY and SVGEGT. CDR3 length: 15 residues. The CDR3 loop reads CVSSWGDRFSYEQYF. The CDR3 nucleotides are TGTGTCAGCAGCTGGGGGGACAGGTTCTCCTACGAGCAGTACTTC.

This rearrangement joins TRBV9 to TRBJ2-3; D gene ambiguous. Germline CDR1 reads SGDLS; CDR2 reads YYNGEE. Trimming took off 0 bases at V and 5 bases at J, with 13 bases between the two ends. There are 15 residues in the CDR3. CDR3 sequence (DNA): TGTGCCAGCAGCGTAGAGTTCTGGGGTGGAGATACGCAGTATTTT. This translates into CASSVEFWGGDTQYF.

The rearrangement links TRBV12-3 or TRBV12-4 to TRBJ1-1; D ambiguous. CDR3 length: 11 residues. Trimming cost V 3 bases and J 11 bases, with 10 bases left between them. In DNA form, the CDR3 reads TGTGCCAGCAGTTTTTACTTCCAGGCTTTCTTT. It translates to CASSFYFQAFF.

The rearrangement links TRBV6-5 to TRBJ1-1; a possible D gene is TRBD1 (6 bases). Trimming took off 1 base at V and 0 bases at J, with 9 bases between the two ends. The CDR3 is 15 residues long. The germline gives CDR1 MNHEY, CDR2 SVGAGI. This CDR3 reads CASSYYSGVNTEAFF. In DNA form, the CDR3 reads TGTGCCAGCAGTTACTACTCAGGGGTGAACACTGAAGCTTTCTTT.

The chain carries TRBV20-1 and TRBJ2-1; 12 positions match TRBD2. V shed 6 bases, J shed 2 bases, and the junction held 14 bases outside the gene matches. From germline, CDR1 is DFQATT and CDR2 SNEGSKA (reference sequence). The CDR3 contains 18 residues. The CDR3 here is CSATTLAGGYGPYNEQFF. In DNA form, the CDR3 reads TGCAGTGCCACGACACTAGCGGGGGGTTATGGTCCCTACAATGAGCAGTTCTTC.

This clonotype turned up a few times. J is TRBJ2-7 and V is TRBV6-1, with D unclear. Germline loops: CDR1 MNHNS, CDR2 SASEGT. The V end was cut by 0 bases, the J end by 3 bases, with 6 bases between. This CDR3 is built from 13 residues. This chain's CDR3 is CASSEAAVYEQYF. The CDR3 region has the DNA TGTGCCAGCAGTGAAGCGGCCGTCTACGAGCAGTACTTC.

The chain has TRBV6-1 and TRBJ2-1, with 14 nucleotides matching TRBD2. The CDR3 runs 16 residues. CDR1 MNHNS and CDR2 SASEGT come from the germline V gene. The J segment lost 2 bases and the V segment lost 7 bases, leaving 4 bases of the junction unmatched. CDR3 sequence (DNA): TGTGCCAGCAAGACTAGCGGGGGGGGCGCCTACAATGAGCAGTTCTTC. Translation: CASKTSGGGAYNEQFF.